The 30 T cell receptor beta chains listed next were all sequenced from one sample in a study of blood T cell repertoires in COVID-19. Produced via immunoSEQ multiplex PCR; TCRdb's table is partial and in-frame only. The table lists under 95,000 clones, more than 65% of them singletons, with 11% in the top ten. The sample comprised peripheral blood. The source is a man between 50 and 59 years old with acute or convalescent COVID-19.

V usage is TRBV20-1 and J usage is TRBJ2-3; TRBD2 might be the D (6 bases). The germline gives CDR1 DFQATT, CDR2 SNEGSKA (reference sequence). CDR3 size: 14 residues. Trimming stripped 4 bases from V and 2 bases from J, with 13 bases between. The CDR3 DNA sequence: TGCAGTGCTACTGACCTGGGACTCACAGATACGCAGTATTTT. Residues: CSATDLGLTDTQYF.

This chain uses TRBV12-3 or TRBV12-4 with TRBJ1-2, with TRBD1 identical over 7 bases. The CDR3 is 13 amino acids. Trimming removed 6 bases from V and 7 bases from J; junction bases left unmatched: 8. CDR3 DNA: TGTGCCAGCAGGGCAGGGGGAAGCGGTGGCTACACCTTC. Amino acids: CASRAGGSGGYTF.

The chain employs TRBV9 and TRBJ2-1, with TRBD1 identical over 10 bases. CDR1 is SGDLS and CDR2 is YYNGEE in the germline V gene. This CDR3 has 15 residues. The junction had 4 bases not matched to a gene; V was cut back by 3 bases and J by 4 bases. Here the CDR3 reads CASSGGQGRYNEQFF. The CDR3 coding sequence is TGTGCCAGCAGCGGGGGACAGGGGCGGTACAATGAGCAGTTCTTC.

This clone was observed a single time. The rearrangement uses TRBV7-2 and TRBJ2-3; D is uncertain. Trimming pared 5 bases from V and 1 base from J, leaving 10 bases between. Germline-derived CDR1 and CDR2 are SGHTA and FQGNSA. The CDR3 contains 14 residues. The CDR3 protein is CASSDTWRTDTQYF. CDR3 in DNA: TGTGCCAGCAGCGACACGTGGCGCACAGATACGCAGTATTTT.

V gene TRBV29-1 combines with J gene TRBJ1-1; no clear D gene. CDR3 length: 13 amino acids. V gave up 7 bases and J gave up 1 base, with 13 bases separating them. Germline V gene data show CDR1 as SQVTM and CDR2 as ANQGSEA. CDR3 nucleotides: TGCAGCGCCAACGTCGGGTGGAACACTGAAGCTTTCTTT. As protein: CSANVGWNTEAFF. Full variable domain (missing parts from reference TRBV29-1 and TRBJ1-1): SAVISQKPSRDICQRGTSLTIQCQVDSQVTMMFWYRQQPGQSLTLIATANQGSEATYESGFVIDKFPISRPNLTFSTLTVSNMSPEDSSIYLCSANVGWNTEAFFGQGTRLTVV.

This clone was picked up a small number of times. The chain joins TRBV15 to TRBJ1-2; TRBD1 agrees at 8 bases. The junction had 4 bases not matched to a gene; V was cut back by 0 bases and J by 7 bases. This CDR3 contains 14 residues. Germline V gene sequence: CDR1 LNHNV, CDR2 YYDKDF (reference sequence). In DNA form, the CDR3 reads TGTGCCACCAGCAGAGATCCCAGGGGGCTTGGCTACACCTTC. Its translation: CATSRDPRGLGYTF.

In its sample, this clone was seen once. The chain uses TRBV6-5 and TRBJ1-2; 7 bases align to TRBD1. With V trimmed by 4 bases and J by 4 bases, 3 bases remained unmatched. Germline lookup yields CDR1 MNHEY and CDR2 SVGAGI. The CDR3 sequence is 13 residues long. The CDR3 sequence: CASSSTGPYGYTF. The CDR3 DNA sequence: TGTGCCAGCAGTTCGACAGGGCCCTATGGCTACACCTTC.

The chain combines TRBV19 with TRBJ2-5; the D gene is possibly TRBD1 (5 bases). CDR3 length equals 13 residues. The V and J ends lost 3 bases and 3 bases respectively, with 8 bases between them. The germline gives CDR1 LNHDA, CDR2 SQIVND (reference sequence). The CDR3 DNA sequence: TGTGCCAGTAGTATGACAGTAAAAGAGACCCAGTACTTC. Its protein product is CASSMTVKETQYF.

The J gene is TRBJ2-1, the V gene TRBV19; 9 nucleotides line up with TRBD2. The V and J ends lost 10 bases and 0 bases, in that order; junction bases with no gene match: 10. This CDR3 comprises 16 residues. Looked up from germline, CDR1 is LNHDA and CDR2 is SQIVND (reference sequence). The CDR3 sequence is CATTRTSALSYNEQFF. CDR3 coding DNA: TGTGCCACTACAAGGACTAGCGCTCTCTCCTACAATGAGCAGTTCTTC.

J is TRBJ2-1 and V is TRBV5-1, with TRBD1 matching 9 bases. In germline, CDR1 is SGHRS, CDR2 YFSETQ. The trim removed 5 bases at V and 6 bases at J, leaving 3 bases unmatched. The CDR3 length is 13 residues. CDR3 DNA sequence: TGCGCCAGCAGACAGGGGGCGGCCAATGAGCAGTTCTTC. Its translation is CASRQGAANEQFF. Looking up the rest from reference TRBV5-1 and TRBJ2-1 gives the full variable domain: KAGVTQTPRYLIKTRGQQVTLSCSPISGHRSVSWYQQTPGQGLQFLFEYFSETQRNKGNFPGRFSGRQFSNSRSEMNVSTLELGDSALYLCASRQGAANEQFFGPGTRLTVL.

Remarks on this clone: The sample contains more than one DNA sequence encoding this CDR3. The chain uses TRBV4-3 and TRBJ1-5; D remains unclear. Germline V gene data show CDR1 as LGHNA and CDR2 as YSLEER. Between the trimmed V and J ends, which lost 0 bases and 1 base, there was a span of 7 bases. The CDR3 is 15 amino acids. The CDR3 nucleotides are TGCGCCAGCAGCCAAGACGGGAACAGCAATCAGCCCCAGCATTTT. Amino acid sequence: CASSQDGNSNQPQHF.

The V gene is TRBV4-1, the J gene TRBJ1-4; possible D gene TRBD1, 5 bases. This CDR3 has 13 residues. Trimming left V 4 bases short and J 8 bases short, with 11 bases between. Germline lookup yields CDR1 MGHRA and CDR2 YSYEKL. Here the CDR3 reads CASSPTHREKLFF. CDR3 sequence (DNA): TGCGCCAGCAGCCCAACCCACAGGGAAAAACTGTTTTTT.

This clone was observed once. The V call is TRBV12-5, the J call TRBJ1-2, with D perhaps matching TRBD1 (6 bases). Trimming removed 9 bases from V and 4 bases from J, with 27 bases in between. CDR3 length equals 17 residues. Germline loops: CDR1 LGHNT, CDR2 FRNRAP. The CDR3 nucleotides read TGTGCTAGGACCCCGACGGGACACTCGTTATGCGGCTATGGCTACACCTTC. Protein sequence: CARTPTGHSLCGYGYTF.

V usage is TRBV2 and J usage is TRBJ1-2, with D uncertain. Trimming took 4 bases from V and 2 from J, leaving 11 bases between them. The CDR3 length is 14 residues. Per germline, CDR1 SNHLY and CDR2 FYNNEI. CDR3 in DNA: TGTGCCAGCAGTGTCCGGACTGAAAACTATGGCTACACCTTC. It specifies CASSVRTENYGYTF.

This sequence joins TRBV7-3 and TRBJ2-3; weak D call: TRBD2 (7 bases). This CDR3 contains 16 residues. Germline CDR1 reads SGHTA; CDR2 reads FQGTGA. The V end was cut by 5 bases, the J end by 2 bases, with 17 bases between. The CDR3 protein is CASSRYAGANTDTQYF. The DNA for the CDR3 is TGTGCCAGCAGCAGATATGCGGGGGCCAACACAGATACGCAGTATTTT.

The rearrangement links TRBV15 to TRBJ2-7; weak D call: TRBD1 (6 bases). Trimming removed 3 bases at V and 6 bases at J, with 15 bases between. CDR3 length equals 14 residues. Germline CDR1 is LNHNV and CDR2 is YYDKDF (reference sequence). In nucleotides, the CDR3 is TGTGCCACCAGCAGCAGGCGCCAGGGGTTCGAGCAGTACTTC. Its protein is CATSSRRQGFEQYF.

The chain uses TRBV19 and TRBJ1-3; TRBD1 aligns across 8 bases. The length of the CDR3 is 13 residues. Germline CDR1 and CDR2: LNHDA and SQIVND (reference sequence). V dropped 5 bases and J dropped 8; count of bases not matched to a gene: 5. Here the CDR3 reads CASSPQGDDTIYF. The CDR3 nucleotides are TGTGCCAGTAGTCCACAGGGGGATGACACCATATATTTT. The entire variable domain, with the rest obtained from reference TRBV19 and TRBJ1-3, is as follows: DGGITQSPKYLFRKEGQNVTLSCEQNLNHDAMYWYRQDPGQGLRLIYYSQIVNDFQKGDIAEGYSVSREKKESFPLTVTSAQKNPTAFYLCASSPQGDDTIYFGEGSWLTVV.

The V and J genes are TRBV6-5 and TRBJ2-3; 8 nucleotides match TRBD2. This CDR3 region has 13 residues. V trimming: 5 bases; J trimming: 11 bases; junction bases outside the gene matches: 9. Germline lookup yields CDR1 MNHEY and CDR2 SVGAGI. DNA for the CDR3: TGTGCCAGCAGTCTCCCAGGCGGGGGGATGCAGTATTTT. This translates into CASSLPGGGMQYF.

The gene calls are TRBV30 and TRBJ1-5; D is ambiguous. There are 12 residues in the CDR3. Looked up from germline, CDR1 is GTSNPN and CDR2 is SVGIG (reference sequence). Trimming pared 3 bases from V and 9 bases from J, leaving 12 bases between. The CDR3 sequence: CAWSETTAPQHF. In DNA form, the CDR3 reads TGTGCCTGGAGCGAAACAACCGCGCCCCAGCATTTT.

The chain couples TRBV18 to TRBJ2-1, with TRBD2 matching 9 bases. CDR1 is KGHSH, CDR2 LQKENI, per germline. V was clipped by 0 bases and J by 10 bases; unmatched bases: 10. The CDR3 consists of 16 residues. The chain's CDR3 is CASSPPGVAGVGEQFF. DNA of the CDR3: TGTGCCAGCTCACCACCGGGGGTAGCGGGAGTTGGAGAGCAGTTCTTC.

The CDR3 DNA reads TGTGCCAGCAGCGGGGGGACAGACTATAATTCACCCCTCCACTTT. It yields the protein CASSGGTDYNSPLHF. The chain couples TRBV9 to TRBJ1-6, with 7 bases fitting TRBD1. V gave up 3 bases and J gave up 3 bases; unmatched junction bases: 3. The length of the CDR3 is 15 residues. Per the germline V gene, CDR1 is SGDLS and CDR2 is YYNGEE.

CDR3 DNA sequence: TGTGCCAGCAGCTTAATCGGGCAGGGGTACAATGAGCAGTTCTTC. It encodes CASSLIGQGYNEQFF. The chain is built from TRBV7-3 and TRBJ2-1; D is perhaps TRBD1 (6 bases). The CDR3 loop spans 15 amino acids. The germline CDR1 and CDR2 sequences are SGHTA and FQGTGA. Trimming stripped 1 base from V and 4 bases from J, with 11 bases between.

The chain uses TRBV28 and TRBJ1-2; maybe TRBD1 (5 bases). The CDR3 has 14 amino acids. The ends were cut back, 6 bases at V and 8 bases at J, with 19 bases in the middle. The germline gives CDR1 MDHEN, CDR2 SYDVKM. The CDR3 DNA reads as TGTGCCAGCAGGGGGGGGATGAGGTCTTTGGGCTACACCTTC. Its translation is CASRGGMRSLGYTF.

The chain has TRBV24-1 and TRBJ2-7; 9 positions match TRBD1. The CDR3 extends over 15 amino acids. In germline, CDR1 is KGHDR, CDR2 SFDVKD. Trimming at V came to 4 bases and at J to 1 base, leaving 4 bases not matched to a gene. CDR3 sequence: CATSETGTGSYEQYF. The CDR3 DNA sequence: TGTGCCACCAGTGAAACCGGGACAGGGTCCTACGAGCAGTACTTC.

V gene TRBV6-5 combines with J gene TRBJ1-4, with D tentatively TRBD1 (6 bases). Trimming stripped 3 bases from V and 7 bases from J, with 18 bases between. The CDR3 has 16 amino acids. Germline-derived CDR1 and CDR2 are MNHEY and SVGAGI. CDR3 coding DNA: TGTGCCAGCAGTTATTGGGCCGAGGGGGAGGGTGAAAAACTGTTTTTT. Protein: CASSYWAEGEGEKLFF.

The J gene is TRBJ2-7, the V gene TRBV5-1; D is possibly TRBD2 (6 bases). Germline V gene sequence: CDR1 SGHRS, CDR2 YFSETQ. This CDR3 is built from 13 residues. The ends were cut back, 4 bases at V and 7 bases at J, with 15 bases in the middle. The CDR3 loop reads CASSLAGSREQYF. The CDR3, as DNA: TGCGCCAGCAGCCTTGCGGGGTCGCGGGAGCAGTACTTC.

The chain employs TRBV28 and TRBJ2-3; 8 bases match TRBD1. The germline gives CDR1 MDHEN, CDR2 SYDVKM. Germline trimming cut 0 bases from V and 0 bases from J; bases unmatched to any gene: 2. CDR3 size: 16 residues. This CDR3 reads CASSLWGTGSTDTQYF. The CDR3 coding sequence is TGTGCCAGCAGTTTATGGGGGACAGGCAGCACAGATACGCAGTATTTT.

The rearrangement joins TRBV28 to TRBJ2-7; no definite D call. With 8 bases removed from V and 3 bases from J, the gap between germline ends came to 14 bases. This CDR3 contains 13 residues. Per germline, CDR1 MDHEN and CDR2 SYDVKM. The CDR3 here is CASLGPAHYEQYF. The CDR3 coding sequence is TGTGCCAGCCTGGGCCCTGCCCACTACGAGCAGTACTTC.

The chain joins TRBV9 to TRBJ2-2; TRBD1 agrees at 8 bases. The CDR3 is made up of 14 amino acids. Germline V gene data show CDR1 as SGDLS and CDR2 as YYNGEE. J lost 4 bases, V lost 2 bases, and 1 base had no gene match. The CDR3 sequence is CASSVGQATGELFF. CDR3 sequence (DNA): TGTGCCAGCAGCGTGGGACAGGCCACCGGGGAGCTGTTTTTT.

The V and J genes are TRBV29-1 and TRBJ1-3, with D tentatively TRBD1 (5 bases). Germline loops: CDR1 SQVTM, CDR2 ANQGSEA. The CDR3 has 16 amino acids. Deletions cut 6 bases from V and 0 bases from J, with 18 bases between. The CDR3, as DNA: TGCAGCGTCTCTTGGCTTCGGGGGTCCTCTGGAAACACCATATATTTT. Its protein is CSVSWLRGSSGNTIYF.